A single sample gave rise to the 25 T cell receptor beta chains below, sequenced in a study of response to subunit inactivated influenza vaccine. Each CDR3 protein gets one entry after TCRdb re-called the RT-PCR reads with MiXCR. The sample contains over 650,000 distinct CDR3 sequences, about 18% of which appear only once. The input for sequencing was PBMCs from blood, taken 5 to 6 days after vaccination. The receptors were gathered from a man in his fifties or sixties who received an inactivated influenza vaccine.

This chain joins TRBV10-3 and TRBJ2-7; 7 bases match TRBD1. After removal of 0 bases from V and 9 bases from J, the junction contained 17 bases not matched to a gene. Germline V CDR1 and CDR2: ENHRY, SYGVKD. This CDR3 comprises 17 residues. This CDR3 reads CAISESFFRDSFLGQYF. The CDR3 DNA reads TGTGCCATCAGTGAGTCGTTTTTCCGGGACAGCTTCCTTGGGCAGTACTTC.

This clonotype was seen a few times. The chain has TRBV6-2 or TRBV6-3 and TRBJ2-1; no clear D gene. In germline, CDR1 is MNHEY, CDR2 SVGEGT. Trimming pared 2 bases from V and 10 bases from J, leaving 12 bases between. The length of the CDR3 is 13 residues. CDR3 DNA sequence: TGTGCCAGCAGTTACACGGCCGATCCGGAGCAGTTCTTC. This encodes CASSYTADPEQFF.

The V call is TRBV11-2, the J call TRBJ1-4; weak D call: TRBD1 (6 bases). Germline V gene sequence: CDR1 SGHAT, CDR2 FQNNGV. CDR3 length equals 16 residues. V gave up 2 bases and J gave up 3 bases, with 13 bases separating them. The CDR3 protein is CASSLRLPGANEKLFF. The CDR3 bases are TGTGCCAGCAGCTTAAGATTGCCAGGGGCTAATGAAAAACTGTTTTTT.

The CDR3 DNA reads as TGTGCCAGCAGTTACCAACTAGCCTACGAGCAGTACTTC. Its translation: CASSYQLAYEQYF. This sequence joins TRBV6-2 or TRBV6-3 and TRBJ2-7; possible D gene TRBD2, 5 bases. This CDR3 has 13 residues. Per the germline V gene, CDR1 is MNHEY and CDR2 is SVGEGT. V gave up 2 bases and J gave up 2 bases, with 7 bases separating them.

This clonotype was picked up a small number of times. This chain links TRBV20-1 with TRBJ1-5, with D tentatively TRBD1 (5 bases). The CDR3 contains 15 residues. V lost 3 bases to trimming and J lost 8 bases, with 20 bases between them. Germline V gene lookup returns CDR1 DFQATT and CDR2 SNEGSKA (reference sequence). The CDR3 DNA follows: TGCAGTGCTAGTTCACCGGGACCCACGGGGAAGCCCCAGCATTTT. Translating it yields CSASSPGPTGKPQHF.

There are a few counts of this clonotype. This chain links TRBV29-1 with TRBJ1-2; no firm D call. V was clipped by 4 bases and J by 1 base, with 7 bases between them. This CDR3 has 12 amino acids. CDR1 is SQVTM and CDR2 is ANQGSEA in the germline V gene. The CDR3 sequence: CSVAYSNYGYTF. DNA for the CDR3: TGCAGCGTTGCTTACAGTAACTATGGCTACACCTTC.

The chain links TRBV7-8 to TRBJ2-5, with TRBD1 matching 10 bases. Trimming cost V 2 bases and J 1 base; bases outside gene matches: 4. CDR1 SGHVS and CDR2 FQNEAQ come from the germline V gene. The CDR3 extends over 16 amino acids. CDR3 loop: CASSLPRTGGQETQYF. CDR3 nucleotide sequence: TGTGCCAGCAGCTTACCGAGGACAGGGGGCCAAGAGACCCAGTACTTC. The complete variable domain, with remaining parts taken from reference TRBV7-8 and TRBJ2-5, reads GAGVSQSPRYKVAKRGQDVALRCDPISGHVSLFWYQQALGQGPEFLTYFQNEAQLDKSGLPSDRFFAERPEGSVSTLKIQRTQQEDSAVYLCASSLPRTGGQETQYFGPGTRLLVL.

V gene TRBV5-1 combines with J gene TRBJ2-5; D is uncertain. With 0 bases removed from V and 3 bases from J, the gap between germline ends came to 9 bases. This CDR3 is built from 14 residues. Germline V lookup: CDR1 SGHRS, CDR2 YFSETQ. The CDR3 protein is CASSLENREETQYF. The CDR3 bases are TGCGCCAGCAGCTTGGAGAACAGAGAAGAGACCCAGTACTTC.

Here the CDR3 DNA reads TGTGCCAGCAGACCCACGGACAGGGGCTATGGCTACACCTTC. Translated, it gives CASRPTDRGYGYTF. This rearrangement joins TRBV6-1 to TRBJ1-2; 9 bases fit TRBD1. Germline loops: CDR1 MNHNS, CDR2 SASEGT. V was clipped by 6 bases and J by 4 bases; unmatched bases: 6. There are 14 residues in the CDR3.

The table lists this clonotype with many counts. The CDR3 loop is CASSTPGTTYSNQPQHF. CDR3 DNA sequence: TGTGCCAGCAGTACTCCCGGGACAACTTATAGCAATCAGCCCCAGCATTTT. The gene calls are TRBV2 and TRBJ1-5; D is possibly TRBD1 (6 bases). Germline V lookup: CDR1 SNHLY, CDR2 FYNNEI. V was clipped by 5 bases and J by 0 bases, with 17 bases between them. CDR3 length: 17 amino acids.

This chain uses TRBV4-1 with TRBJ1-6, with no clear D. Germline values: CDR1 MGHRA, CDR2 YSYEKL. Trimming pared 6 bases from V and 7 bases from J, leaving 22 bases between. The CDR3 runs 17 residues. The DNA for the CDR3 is TGCGCCAGCAGGAATAGCGGACCGGGCAGACAAAATTCACCCCTCCACTTT. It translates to CASRNSGPGRQNSPLHF.

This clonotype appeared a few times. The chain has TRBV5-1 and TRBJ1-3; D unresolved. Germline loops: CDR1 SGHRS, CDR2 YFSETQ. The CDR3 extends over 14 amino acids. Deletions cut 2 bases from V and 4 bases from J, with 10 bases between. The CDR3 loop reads CASSFGVGGNTIYF. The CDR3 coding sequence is TGCGCCAGCAGCTTCGGAGTCGGCGGAAACACCATATATTTT.

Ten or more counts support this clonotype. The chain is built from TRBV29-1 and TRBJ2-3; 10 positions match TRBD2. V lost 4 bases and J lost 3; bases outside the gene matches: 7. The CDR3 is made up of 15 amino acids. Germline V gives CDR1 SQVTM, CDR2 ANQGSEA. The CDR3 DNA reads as TGCAGCGTTGGAATTCCTAGCGGGAGTACAGATACGCAGTATTTT. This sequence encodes CSVGIPSGSTDTQYF.

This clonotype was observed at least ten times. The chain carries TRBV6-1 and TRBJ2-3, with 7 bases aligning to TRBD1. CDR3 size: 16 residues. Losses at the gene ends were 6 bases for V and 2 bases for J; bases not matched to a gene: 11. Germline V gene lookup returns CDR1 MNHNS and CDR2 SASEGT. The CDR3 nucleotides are TGTGCCAGCAGACTCCTTCAGGGGGTTGACACAGATACGCAGTATTTT. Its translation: CASRLLQGVDTDTQYF.

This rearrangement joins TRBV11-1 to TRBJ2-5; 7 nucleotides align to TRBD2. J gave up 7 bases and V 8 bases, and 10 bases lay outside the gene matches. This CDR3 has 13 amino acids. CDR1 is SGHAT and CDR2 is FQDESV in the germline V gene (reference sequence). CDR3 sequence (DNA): TGTGCCAGCGCCGAATCCCTAGCGGTGACCCAGTACTTC. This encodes CASAESLAVTQYF.

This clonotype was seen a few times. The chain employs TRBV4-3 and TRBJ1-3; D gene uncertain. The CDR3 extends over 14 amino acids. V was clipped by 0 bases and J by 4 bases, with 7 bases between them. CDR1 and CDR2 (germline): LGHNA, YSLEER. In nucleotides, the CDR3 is TGCGCCAGCAGCCAAGATGGTTGGGGAAACACCATATATTTT. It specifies CASSQDGWGNTIYF.

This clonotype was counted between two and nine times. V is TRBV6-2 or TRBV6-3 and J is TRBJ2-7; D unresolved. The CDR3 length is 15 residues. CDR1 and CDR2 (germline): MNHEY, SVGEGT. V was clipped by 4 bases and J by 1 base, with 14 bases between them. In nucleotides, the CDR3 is TGTGCCAGCAGTTCAACTTCCCGAACTTCCTACGAGCAGTACTTC. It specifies CASSSTSRTSYEQYF.

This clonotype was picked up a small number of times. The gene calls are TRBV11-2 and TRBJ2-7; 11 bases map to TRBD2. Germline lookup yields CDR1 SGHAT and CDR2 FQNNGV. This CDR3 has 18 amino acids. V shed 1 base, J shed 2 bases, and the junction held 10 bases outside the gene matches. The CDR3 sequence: CASSLGGGLAEIPYEQYF. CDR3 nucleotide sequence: TGTGCCAGCAGCTTAGGAGGGGGACTAGCGGAGATCCCCTACGAGCAGTACTTC.

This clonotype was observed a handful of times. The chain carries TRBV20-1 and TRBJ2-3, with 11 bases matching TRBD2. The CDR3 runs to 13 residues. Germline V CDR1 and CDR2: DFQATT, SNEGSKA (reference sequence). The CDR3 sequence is CRGTSGSTDTQYF. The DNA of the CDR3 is TGCAGGGGGACTAGCGGAAGCACAGATACGCAGTATTTT.

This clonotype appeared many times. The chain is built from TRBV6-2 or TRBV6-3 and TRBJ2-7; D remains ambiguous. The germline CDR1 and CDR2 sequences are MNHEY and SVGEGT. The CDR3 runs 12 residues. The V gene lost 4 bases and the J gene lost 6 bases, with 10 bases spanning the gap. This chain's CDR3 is CASSFGRLEQYF. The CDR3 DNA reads TGTGCCAGCAGTTTTGGAAGACTCGAGCAGTACTTC.

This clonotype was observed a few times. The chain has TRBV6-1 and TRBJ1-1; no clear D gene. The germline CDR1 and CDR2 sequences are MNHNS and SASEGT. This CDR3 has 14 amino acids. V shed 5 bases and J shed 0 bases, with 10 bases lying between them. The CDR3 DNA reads TGTGCCAGCAGTCCCCCCCGGATGAACACTGAAGCTTTCTTT. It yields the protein CASSPPRMNTEAFF.

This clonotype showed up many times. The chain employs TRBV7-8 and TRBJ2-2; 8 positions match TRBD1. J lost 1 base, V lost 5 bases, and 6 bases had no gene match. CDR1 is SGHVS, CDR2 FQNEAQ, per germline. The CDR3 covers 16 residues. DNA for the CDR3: TGTGCCAGCAGCCACCGGACAGGGAGGAACACCGGGGAGCTGTTTTTT. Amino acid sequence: CASSHRTGRNTGELFF.

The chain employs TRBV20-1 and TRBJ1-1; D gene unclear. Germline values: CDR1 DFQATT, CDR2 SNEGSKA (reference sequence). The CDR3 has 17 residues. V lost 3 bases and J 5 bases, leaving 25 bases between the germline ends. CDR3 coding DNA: TGCAGTGCTAGGGTTTTTGGACGCCATCAAGGAAAGACTGAAGCTTTCTTT. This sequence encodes CSARVFGRHQGKTEAFF.

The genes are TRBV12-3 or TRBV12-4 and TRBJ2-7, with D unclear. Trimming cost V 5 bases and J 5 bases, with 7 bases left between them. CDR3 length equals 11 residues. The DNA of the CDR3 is TGTGCCAGCAGTCCCCGAAACGAGCAGTACTTC. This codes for CASSPRNEQYF.

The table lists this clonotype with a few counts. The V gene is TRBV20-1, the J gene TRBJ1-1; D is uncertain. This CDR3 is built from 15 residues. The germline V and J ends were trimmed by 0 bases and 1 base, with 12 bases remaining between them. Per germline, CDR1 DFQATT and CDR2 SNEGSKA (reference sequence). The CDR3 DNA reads TGCAGTGCTAGAGATTGGGCAGGTTGGAACACTGAAGCTTTCTTT. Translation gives CSARDWAGWNTEAFF.